Ten or more counts support the clone carrying this T cell receptor (beta chain). Indicated time point: patch test 1, 2 weeks after DPC sensitization. The treatment: therapeutic diphenylcyclopropenone sensitization with weekly scalp DPC. Germline V CDR1 and CDR2: SNHLY, FYNNEI. This CDR3 is built from 14 residues. The V and J ends lost 7 bases and 6 bases respectively, with 16 bases between them. These data come from a study of human T cells and chemical hapten exposure. Each CDR3 protein gets one entry after TCRdb re-called the RACE reads with MiXCR. The sample lists roughly 360,000 distinct CDR3 sequences; around 5% were seen once.

The sequencing used whole blood, collected in connection with sensitization to the hapten diphenylcyclopropenone (DPC). The genes are TRBV2 and TRBJ1-5; unclear D gene. The receptor was isolated from a woman in her 50s with alopecia areata. Some clones in this sample may be carry-over from other donors' samples. In DNA form, the CDR3 reads TGTGCCAGCAATAGTGGACGGCCCGGTCAGCCCCAGCATTTT. Amino acid sequence: CASNSGRPGQPQHF.